The 30 T cell receptor beta chains below all came from one sample that was sequenced in a study of T cells in Graves' hyperthyroidism and ophthalmopathy. TCR beta CDR3 region amplification was performed from RNA transcripts. First-round RT-PCR of the TCR CDR3 relied on the HTBI primer set. TCRdb passed the multiplex PCR reads through MiXCR, listing each CDR3 protein once. The repertoire includes around 610,000 distinct CDR3 sequences, about 14% of them detected once, and roughly 4.5% sits in the top ten. The specimen sequenced was blood. These receptors were obtained from a woman between 35 and 50 years old with Graves' ophthalmopathy.

The sample holds many counts of this clonotype. The genes are TRBV25-1 and TRBJ1-2; a weak D match, TRBD1 (5 bases). The CDR3 covers 13 residues. Trimming pared 9 bases from V and 4 bases from J, leaving 15 bases between. Germline V gives CDR1 MGHDK, CDR2 SYGVNS. DNA of the CDR3: TGTGCCAGAGTAAGGCGGGGGAGCTATGGCTACACCTTC. As protein: CARVRRGSYGYTF.

This clonotype was detected ten times or more. V gene TRBV12-3 or TRBV12-4 combines with J gene TRBJ2-5; 7 bases match TRBD2. CDR3 size: 13 residues. Trimming cost V 3 bases and J 7 bases; bases outside gene matches: 5. CDR3 bases: TGTGCCAGCAGTTTCGGGGGGTCAGGGACCCAGTACTTC. Its translation is CASSFGGSGTQYF.

The sample holds a few counts of this clonotype. The chain carries TRBV4-1 and TRBJ2-2; D is undetermined. V was trimmed by 0 bases and J by 1 base, leaving 9 bases between them. Germline V gene lookup returns CDR1 MGHRA and CDR2 YSYEKL. CDR3 length: 16 amino acids. The CDR3 coding sequence is TGCGCCAGCAGCCAAGAATGGATCTTGAACACCGGGGAGCTGTTTTTT. As protein: CASSQEWILNTGELFF.

This clonotype was counted many times. The rearrangement links TRBV12-5 to TRBJ1-5; D not certain. Germline-derived CDR1 and CDR2 are LGHNT and FRNRAP. Trimming pared 7 bases from V and 6 bases from J, leaving 7 bases between. The CDR3 contains 11 residues. The CDR3 DNA reads TGTGCTAGTGTCGTAATTCAGCCCCAGCATTTT. This codes for CASVVIQPQHF. Looking up the rest from reference TRBV12-5 and TRBJ1-5 gives the full variable domain: DARVTQTPRHKVTEMGQEVTMRCQPILGHNTVFWYRQTMMQGLELLAYFRNRAPLDDSGMPKDRFSAEMPDATLATLKIQPSEPRDSAVYFCASVVIQPQHFGDGTRLSIL.

For this clonotype: In this CDR3 the conserved last residue, phenylalanine or tryptophan, is missing, so a read error is likely. This rearrangement joins TRBV13 to TRBJ1-2; 7 positions agree with TRBD1. The ends lost 0 bases at V and 5 bases at J; junction bases unmatched: 3. The CDR3 covers 14 residues. Per germline, CDR1 PRHDT and CDR2 FYEKMQ (reference sequence). The CDR3, as DNA: TGTGCCAGCAGCTTAGGACAGGGGATTTATGGCTACACCTCC. Translated: CASSLGQGIYGYTS.

At least ten counts were recorded for this clonotype. This chain joins TRBV5-1 and TRBJ2-2, with D possibly called TRBD1 or TRBD2 (5 bases each). Germline CDR1 and CDR2: SGHRS and YFSETQ. This CDR3 has 14 residues. Trimming shortened V by 1 base and J by 7 bases, and 11 bases separated the two germline ends. The CDR3 loop is CASSLRGEVGELFF. DNA for the CDR3: TGCGCCAGCAGCTTGAGGGGAGAGGTCGGGGAGCTGTTTTTT.

The rearrangement joins TRBV29-1 to TRBJ1-5; no reliable D call. This CDR3 contains 15 residues. Deletions cut 6 bases from V and 6 bases from J, with 21 bases between. The V gene's germline CDR1 is SQVTM and CDR2 ANQGSEA. CDR3 DNA: TGCAGCGTGTCCTTGACGGGAGATGAGGGTCAGCCCCAGCATTTT. Translating gives CSVSLTGDEGQPQHF.

The chain couples TRBV18 to TRBJ2-7, with D unclear. V lost 3 bases to trimming and J lost 7 bases, with 13 bases between them. Germline loops: CDR1 KGHSH, CDR2 LQKENI. This CDR3 is 13 amino acids long. The CDR3 sequence is CASSPTPVWEQYF. The DNA of the CDR3 is TGTGCCAGCTCACCCACCCCGGTATGGGAGCAGTACTTC.

This chain uses TRBV6-5 with TRBJ2-2; D is unresolved. CDR1 is MNHEY and CDR2 is SVGAGI in the germline V gene. The CDR3 loop spans 14 amino acids. Trimming shortened V by 7 bases and J by 1 base, and 10 bases separated the two germline ends. The CDR3 is CASTFFLNTGELFF. In nucleotides, the CDR3 is TGTGCCAGCACTTTTTTCCTGAACACCGGGGAGCTGTTTTTT.

In its sample, this clonotype was seen many times. The chain combines TRBV20-1 with TRBJ1-1; D is perhaps TRBD1 (5 bases). The germline V gene has CDR1 DFQATT and CDR2 SNEGSKA (reference sequence). The CDR3 consists of 12 residues. With 6 bases removed from V and 4 bases from J, the gap between germline ends came to 12 bases. The DNA for the CDR3 is TGCAGTGCACAGGACACCCTCACTGAAGCTTTCTTT. Encoded protein: CSAQDTLTEAFF.

This clonotype has more than one count but fewer than ten. The chain employs TRBV6-5 and TRBJ2-3; D possibly corresponds to TRBD1 (6 bases). Trimming pared 6 bases from V and 4 bases from J, leaving 17 bases between. This CDR3 contains 15 residues. The germline V gene has CDR1 MNHEY and CDR2 SVGAGI. Written as DNA, the CDR3 is TGTGCCAGCAGAGTGATACAGGGTGTGTCAGATACGCAGTATTTT. Amino acids: CASRVIQGVSDTQYF.

The chain employs TRBV6-2 or TRBV6-3 and TRBJ1-5, with unresolved D. This CDR3 is 15 amino acids long. From germline, CDR1 is MNHEY and CDR2 SVGEGT. Between the trimmed V and J ends, which lost 6 bases and 7 bases, there was a span of 19 bases. DNA for the CDR3: TGTGCCAGCAGGTCCTTAGACCGGGCCGCCCAGCCCCAGCATTTT. This codes for CASRSLDRAAQPQHF.

This clonotype occurred a few times. The chain links TRBV5-1 to TRBJ2-7; D gene unclear. V lost 1 base to trimming and J lost 1 base, with 9 bases between them. Germline values: CDR1 SGHRS, CDR2 YFSETQ. CDR3 length: 14 residues. For the CDR3, the DNA is TGCGCCAGCAGCTTGAATCCGGGTTCCTACGAGCAGTACTTC. It codes for CASSLNPGSYEQYF.

This clonotype has only a few counts. This chain connects TRBV4-2 to TRBJ1-1; D ambiguous. This CDR3 spans 14 amino acids. Germline values: CDR1 LGHNA, CDR2 YNFKEQ. V was shortened by 3 bases and J by 6 bases, with 14 bases between the two germline ends. DNA of the CDR3: TGTGCCAGCAGCCAGGTCCAGATGGGCGCTGAAGCTTTCTTT. This translates into CASSQVQMGAEAFF.

The chain combines TRBV7-9 with TRBJ2-7; unclear D gene. The germline V gene has CDR1 SEHNR and CDR2 FQNEAQ (reference sequence). CDR3 length: 12 amino acids. The V gene lost 5 bases and the J gene lost 3 bases, with 8 bases spanning the gap. Here the CDR3 reads CASSQSRYEQYF. CDR3 sequence (DNA): TGTGCCAGCAGCCAATCCCGCTACGAGCAGTACTTC.

This clonotype was found many times. The J gene is TRBJ2-7, the V gene TRBV25-1; 7 nucleotides agree with TRBD2. This CDR3 is built from 12 residues. Germline trimming cut 4 bases from V and 6 bases from J; bases unmatched to any gene: 3. Germline-derived CDR1 and CDR2 are MGHDK and SYGVNS. CDR3 sequence: CASSGGGSEQYF. The CDR3 DNA reads as TGTGCCAGCAGTGGGGGCGGGAGCGAGCAGTACTTC.

This clonotype was seen repeatedly, ten times or more. V usage is TRBV24-1 and J usage is TRBJ1-5, with D perhaps matching TRBD1 (6 bases). In germline, CDR1 is KGHDR, CDR2 SFDVKD. V lost 4 bases to trimming and J lost 9 bases, with 18 bases between them. The CDR3 runs to 15 residues. The CDR3 protein is CATSDSTGPAMPQHF. DNA for the CDR3: TGTGCCACCAGTGACTCGACAGGCCCTGCGATGCCCCAGCATTTT.

This clonotype has at least ten counts. This rearrangement joins TRBV2 to TRBJ2-7; D is unclear. From germline, CDR1 is SNHLY and CDR2 FYNNEI. Trimming left V 0 bases short and J 0 bases short, with 15 bases between. The CDR3 is 17 residues long. CDR3 sequence: CASSEALPVVTSYEQYF. For the CDR3, the DNA is TGTGCCAGCAGTGAAGCGCTTCCGGTCGTTACCTCCTACGAGCAGTACTTC.

There are many counts of this clonotype. The CDR3 DNA reads TGCAGTGCTAGCAGGGGGGACCGGGAGCAGTACTTC. This codes for CSASRGDREQYF. V and J are TRBV20-1 and TRBJ2-7; D may be TRBD1 (7 bases). V was clipped by 3 bases and J by 7 bases, with 13 bases between them. Germline-derived CDR1 and CDR2 are DFQATT and SNEGSKA (reference sequence). This CDR3 has 12 amino acids.

This clonotype showed up many times. The gene calls are TRBV11-2 and TRBJ1-3; 7 nucleotides agree with TRBD1. The CDR3 totals 18 residues. Looked up from germline, CDR1 is SGHAT and CDR2 is FQNNGV. The V and J ends lost 2 bases and 0 bases, in that order; junction bases with no gene match: 10. The CDR3 loop reads CASSLITGDYTSGNTIYF. As DNA, the CDR3 is TGTGCCAGCAGCTTAATCACAGGGGACTACACCTCTGGAAACACCATATATTTT.

This clonotype was seen ten or more times. The chain carries TRBV29-1 and TRBJ1-1; TRBD1 is a possible D gene (5 bases). Trimming took off 3 bases at V and 3 bases at J, with 8 bases between the two ends. Germline V CDR1 and CDR2: SQVTM, ANQGSEA. This CDR3 has 12 residues. CDR3 sequence (DNA): TGCAGCGTTGACCAGGGAGACACTGAAGCTTTCTTT. Amino acids: CSVDQGDTEAFF.

This clonotype was found once. One base away lies a much larger clone, so this may be a sequencing read error. The chain uses TRBV7-2 and TRBJ2-7; D uncertain. Germline V gene lookup returns CDR1 SGHTA and CDR2 FQGNSA. CDR3 length: 15 amino acids. The CDR3 loop is CASSLKSHSTYEKYF. The CDR3 DNA reads as TGTGCCAGCAGCCTAAAGAGCCACAGTACCTACGAGAAGTACTTC. Variable domain in full (rest from reference TRBV7-2 and TRBJ2-7): GAGVSQSPSNKVTEKGKDVELRCDPISGHTALYWYRQSLGQGLEFLIYFQGNSAPDKSGLPSDRFSAERTGGSVSTLTIQRTQQEDSAVYLCASSLKSHSTYEKYFGPGTRLTVT.

This clonotype was observed at least ten times. This may be a read error, as it is one base from a much larger clone. The chain combines TRBV6-2 or TRBV6-3 with TRBJ2-5; 7 bases align to TRBD1. With 2 bases clipped from V and 7 bases from J, the junction kept 1 base outside the gene matches. The germline CDR1 and CDR2 sequences are MNHEY and SVGEGT. CDR3 length equals 12 residues. The CDR3 protein is CASSYAGGTQYF. In DNA, the CDR3 is TGTGCCAGCAGTTACGCAGGGGGGACCCAGTACTTC.

This clonotype was seen at least ten times. The chain combines TRBV10-3 with TRBJ2-7, with TRBD2 identical over 12 bases. The germline CDR1 and CDR2 sequences are ENHRY and SYGVKD. V shed 8 bases and J 2 bases; nucleotides not matched to a gene: 19. The CDR3 runs 19 residues. CDR3 amino acids: CAISSGPSGRAERPYEQYF. Written as DNA, the CDR3 is TGTGCCATCTCTTCTGGGCCTAGCGGGAGGGCAGAACGGCCCTACGAGCAGTACTTC.

The sample holds a few counts of this clonotype. The chain has TRBV2 and TRBJ2-6; TRBD2 matches 14 bases. There are 19 residues in the CDR3. The germline CDR1 and CDR2 sequences are SNHLY and FYNNEI. Trimming took 4 bases from V and 1 from J; bases not matched to a gene: 6. The DNA for the CDR3 is TGTGCCAGCAGTGGACTAGCGGGAGGGCCAGGTTCTGGGGCCAACGTCCTGACTTTC. Protein: CASSGLAGGPGSGANVLTF.

The chain uses TRBV7-3 and TRBJ2-5; no clear D. Germline values: CDR1 SGHTA, CDR2 FQGTGA. There are 15 residues in the CDR3. The V end was cut by 0 bases, the J end by 1 base, with 9 bases between. CDR3 in amino acids: CASSLTSNFQETQYF. In DNA form, the CDR3 reads TGTGCCAGCAGCTTAACTTCGAACTTCCAAGAGACCCAGTACTTC. The full variable domain, in which reference TRBV7-3 and TRBJ2-5 provide the parts outside the CDR3, is GAGVSQTPSNKVTEKGKYVELRCDPISGHTALYWYRQSLGQGPEFLIYFQGTGAADDSGLPNDRFFAVRPEGSVSTLKIQRTERGDSAVYLCASSLTSNFQETQYFGPGTRLLVL.

This chain uses TRBV11-2 with TRBJ2-2; 9 bases are a match to TRBD2. Looked up from germline, CDR1 is SGHAT and CDR2 is FQNNGV. There are 17 residues in the CDR3. The ends lost 2 bases at V and 4 bases at J; junction bases unmatched: 8. The CDR3 loop is CASSLLIGAGGTGELFF. In nucleotides, the CDR3 is TGTGCCAGCAGCTTACTGATTGGAGCGGGAGGCACCGGGGAGCTGTTTTTT.

J is TRBJ1-1 and V is TRBV7-3, with TRBD1 as a possible D gene (6 bases). Looked up from germline, CDR1 is SGHTA and CDR2 is FQGTGA. Trimming left V 5 bases short and J 6 bases short, with 16 bases between. The length of the CDR3 is 14 residues. CDR3 residues: CASSPTDRDAEAFF. The CDR3 nucleotides read TGTGCCAGCAGCCCGACGGACAGAGACGCTGAAGCTTTCTTT.

This clonotype was seen a handful of times. The rearrangement uses TRBV5-1 and TRBJ2-2, with D maybe TRBD1 (6 bases). V was shortened by 0 bases and J by 2 bases, with 8 bases between the two germline ends. Per the germline V gene, CDR1 is SGHRS and CDR2 is YFSETQ. This CDR3 has 15 residues. The CDR3 sequence is CASSLGTDNTGELFF. CDR3 coding DNA: TGCGCCAGCAGCTTGGGGACAGATAACACCGGGGAGCTGTTTTTT.

This clonotype occurred many times. The J gene is TRBJ2-4, the V gene TRBV6-1, with 7 bases fitting TRBD1. The CDR3 is made up of 15 amino acids. Trimming removed 7 bases from V and 0 bases from J; junction bases left unmatched: 6. Germline V gene data show CDR1 as MNHNS and CDR2 as SASEGT. The CDR3 is CASMSDRIAKNIQYF. The CDR3, as DNA: TGTGCCAGCATGTCGGACAGGATAGCCAAAAACATTCAGTACTTC.